Listed below are T cell receptor beta chains from one sample, sequenced in a study of T cells after yellow fever vaccination. One entry per CDR3 protein results from TCRdb running MiXCR on the 5' RACE reads. The table shows some 670,000 distinct CDR3 sequences, with over 9% occurring only once. The material sequenced was PBMCs, taken on the day of the yellow fever booster vaccination. The receptors derive from a man aged 25 to 40 who received the YFV17D yellow fever vaccine. Both conserved end residues are part of each CDR3. The order of the fields is V gene, J gene, clone size, D gene, CDR3 DNA, CDR3 protein. The D gene is left open where the match is weak. Some rows mark clone size as missing; the rest say once, few, many or name a class of expanded clone.

V gene: TRBV20-1; J gene: TRBJ2-1; clone size: -; D gene: -; CDR3 DNA: TGCAGTGCTAGATCTATGCAAGACAATGAGCAGTTCTTC; CDR3 protein: CSARSMQDNEQFF
V gene: TRBV18; J gene: TRBJ2-3; clone size: many; D gene: -; CDR3 DNA: TGTGCCAGCTCACCGGTGCTCAGGAACACAGATACGCAGTATTTT; CDR3 protein: CASSPVLRNTDTQYF
V gene: TRBV7-8; J gene: TRBJ2-3; clone size: few; D gene: TRBD2; CDR3 DNA: TGTGCCAGCAGCTTACCGACTAGCGGGGGCACAGATACGCAGTATTTT; CDR3 protein: CASSLPTSGGTDTQYF
V gene: TRBV23-1; J gene: TRBJ2-1; clone size: -; D gene: TRBD1; CDR3 DNA: TGCGCCAGCAGTTTCCGGGACAGGGGGCAGGGTGAGCAGTTCTTC; CDR3 protein: CASSFRDRGQGEQFF
V gene: TRBV20-1; J gene: TRBJ2-3; clone size: -; D gene: TRBD2; CDR3 DNA: TGCAGTACCACGGGACTAGCAGAAGATACGCAGTATTTT; CDR3 protein: CSTTGLAEDTQYF
V gene: TRBV7-3; J gene: TRBJ2-1; clone size: -; D gene: TRBD2; CDR3 DNA: TGTGCCAGCAGCACTCTAGCGGGGGCCTTAATCTTC; CDR3 protein: CASSTLAGALIF
V gene: TRBV15; J gene: TRBJ2-1; clone size: -; D gene: TRBD1; CDR3 DNA: TGTGCCACCAGCATGGACAGGGAGGATCATGAGCAGTTCTTC; CDR3 protein: CATSMDREDHEQFF
V gene: TRBV14; J gene: TRBJ2-7; clone size: -; D gene: TRBD2; CDR3 DNA: TGTGCCAGCAGCCAAAGCTATAGCGGGTGGGAGCAGTACTTC; CDR3 protein: CASSQSYSGWEQYF
V gene: TRBV7-9; J gene: TRBJ2-7; clone size: -; D gene: TRBD2; CDR3 DNA: TGTGCCAGCAGGACCGGGACTACTTCCTACGAGCAGTACTTC; CDR3 protein: CASRTGTTSYEQYF
V gene: TRBV3-1; J gene: TRBJ2-7; clone size: -; D gene: -; CDR3 DNA: TGTGCCAGCAGCCAGTGGGAAGAGCAGTACTTC; CDR3 protein: CASSQWEEQYF
V gene: TRBV3-1; J gene: TRBJ2-3; clone size: -; D gene: -; CDR3 DNA: TGTGCCAGCAGCCAAGATGTGACGGGGGTAACGCAGTATTTT; CDR3 protein: CASSQDVTGVTQYF
V gene: TRBV6-2/TRBV6-3; J gene: TRBJ2-1; clone size: many; D gene: TRBD1; CDR3 DNA: TGTGCCAGCAGTTACTCGCCGGGACAGGGGATCTACAATGAGCAGTTCTTC; CDR3 protein: CASSYSPGQGIYNEQFF
V gene: TRBV10-3; J gene: TRBJ1-2; clone size: -; D gene: TRBD1; CDR3 DNA: TGTGCCATCAGTGACCTGACAGGGGGCGACTATGGCTACACCTTC; CDR3 protein: CAISDLTGGDYGYTF
V gene: TRBV28; J gene: TRBJ2-7; clone size: -; D gene: -; CDR3 DNA: TGTGCCAGCAAGCAACAGGGAGTTCGCTCCTACGAGCAGTACTTC; CDR3 protein: CASKQQGVRSYEQYF
V gene: TRBV11-2; J gene: TRBJ2-6; clone size: -; D gene: -; CDR3 DNA: TGTGCCAGCAGCTTTCCGGACAGCTCCTCCTCTGGGGCCAACGTCCTGACTTTC; CDR3 protein: CASSFPDSSSSGANVLTF